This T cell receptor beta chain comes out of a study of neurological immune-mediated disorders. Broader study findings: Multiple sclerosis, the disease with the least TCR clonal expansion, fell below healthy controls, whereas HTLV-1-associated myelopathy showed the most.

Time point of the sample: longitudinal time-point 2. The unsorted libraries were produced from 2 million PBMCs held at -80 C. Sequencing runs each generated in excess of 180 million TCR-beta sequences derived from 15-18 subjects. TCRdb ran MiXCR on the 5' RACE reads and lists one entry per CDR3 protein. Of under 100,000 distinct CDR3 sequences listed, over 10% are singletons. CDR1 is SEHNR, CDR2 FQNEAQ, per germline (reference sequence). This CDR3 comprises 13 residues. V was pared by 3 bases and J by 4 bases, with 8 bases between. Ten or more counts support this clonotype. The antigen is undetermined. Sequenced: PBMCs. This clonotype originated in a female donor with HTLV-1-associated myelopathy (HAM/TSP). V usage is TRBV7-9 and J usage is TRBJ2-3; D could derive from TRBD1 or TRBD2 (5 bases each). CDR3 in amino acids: CASSFVGADTQYF. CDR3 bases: TGTGCCAGCAGCTTCGTGGGGGCAGATACGCAGTATTTT. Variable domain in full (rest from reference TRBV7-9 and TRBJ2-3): DTGVSQNPRHKITKRGQNVTFRCDPISEHNRLYWYRQTLGQGPEFLTYFQNEAQLEKSRLLSDRFSAERPKGSFSTLEIQRTEQGDSAMYLCASSFVGADTQYFGPGTRLTVL.